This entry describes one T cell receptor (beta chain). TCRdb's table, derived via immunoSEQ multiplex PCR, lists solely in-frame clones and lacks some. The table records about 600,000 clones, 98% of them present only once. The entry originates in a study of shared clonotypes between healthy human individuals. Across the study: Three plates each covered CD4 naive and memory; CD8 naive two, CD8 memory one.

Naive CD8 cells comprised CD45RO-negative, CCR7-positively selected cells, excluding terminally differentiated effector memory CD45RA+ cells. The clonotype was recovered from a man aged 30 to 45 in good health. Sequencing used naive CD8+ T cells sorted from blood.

The CDR3 reads CASSLAGATQYF. The CDR3 nucleotides are TGTGCCAGCAGCTTAGCGGGGGCTACGCAGTATTTT. J is TRBJ2-3 and V is TRBV11-2, with D tentatively TRBD1 or TRBD2 (6 bases each). Trimming shortened V by 1 base and J by 8 bases, and 7 bases separated the two germline ends. CDR3 size: 12 residues. The germline CDR1 and CDR2 sequences are SGHAT and FQNNGV.